This T cell receptor beta chain was captured in a study of blood T cell repertoires in COVID-19. V shed 1 base and J shed 6 bases, with 12 bases lying between them. This CDR3 has 14 residues. Per germline, CDR1 SGHTA and CDR2 FQGNSA. Sequencing used immunoSEQ multiplex PCR; TCRdb keeps in-frame clones, though not all of them. The table lists more than 50,000 clones, roughly nine tenths of them singletons. The specimen was peripheral blood. V is TRBV7-2 and J is TRBJ1-2, with D possibly being TRBD1 (5 bases). This TCR was sampled from a human donor in a cohort sampled during active COVID-19. The CDR3 is CASSLVGRAHGYTF. The CDR3 coding sequence is TGTGCCAGCAGCTTAGTCGGCAGGGCACATGGCTACACCTTC.